The entry below gives a single T cell receptor beta chain sequence along with its context. This clonotype showed up just a few times. Its antigen is currently not known. Per-nucleotide qualities are absent, and no much larger clonotype sits a single base away. The sample is drawn from a study of regulatory T cells in long-lasting Graves disease (dated by TCRdb to 2020 to 2023). Turning to the overall study: Persistent Graves' disease was defined as antithyroid drug treatment for over 5 years with persistently positive TSH receptor autoantibodies. A total of roughly 33 samples underwent TCR sequencing: some 13 from persistent and around 20 from newly diagnosed Graves' disease patients. This study used TCR sequencing and RNA sequencing of peripheral blood to compare persistent Graves' disease patients against newly diagnosed Graves' disease patients. The study took place in China and was registered as a clinical trial. Persistent Graves' disease patients in the clinical cohort had taken antithyroid drugs for roughly ten years on average.

Library preparation employed multiplex PCR. Data came from an Illumina HiSeq 4000. iRepertoire HTBI primers and Arm-PCR amplification of CDR3 regions were used to construct TCR beta libraries. Gel purification was performed on PCR products prior to sequencing. The study's own analysis went as follows. Across samples, 62 TRBV and 13 to 15 TRBJ segments were identified and used for gene usage analysis of CDR3 amino acid clonotypes. Filtered high-quality paired reads were merged into contigs using COPE and FqMerger. BLAST was used to align contigs to IMGT TRBV, TRBD and TRBJ reference genes, and CDR3 was defined according to IMGT. Highly expanded clones were defined as clonotypes with a frequency above 0.1%. Repertoire diversity was measured by Shannon entropy, and V-J evenness by the Gini coefficient. A clonotype found in more than one individual was treated as public. TCRdb handled the public reads itself, with Q25 trimming in fastp and clone calling in MiXCR, and kept productive beta chains. Rows are unified per CDR3 protein, each entry keeping the most common DNA and genes. The authors' filters were not applied to this entry. The sample records around 450,000 distinct CDR3 sequences, under 25% of which are singletons. In total, the top ten clones hold approximately 6.4% of the sample.

Read against the paper, the sample's time point label means: persistent/refractory GD, antithyroid drugs over 5 years with positive TRAb. For both TCR sequencing and RNA sequencing, RNA was extracted from PBMCs using TRIzol. Graves' disease was diagnosed according to American Thyroid Association guidelines. The patients came from an endocrinology department in Xi'an, China. From each patient, approximately 9.9 milliliters of peripheral blood was collected into an EDTA anticoagulant tube. Ficoll Paque Plus density gradient separation was used to isolate PBMCs, and no further T cell sorting was performed. An Agilent 2100 Bioanalyzer and agarose gel were used to assess RNA quality, and a NanoDrop 2000 was used to measure RNA concentration. Results and caveats for the whole study, not just this receptor: Lower TCR Shannon entropy and fewer highly expanded clones were observed in persistent Graves' disease patients than in newly diagnosed patients, which suggested clonal expansion. Patients with persistent disease shared more public clonotypes (roughly 2,900) than newly diagnosed patients did (966). TRBV28, TRBJ1-2 and TRBJ2-5 were preferentially used in persistent disease, while TRBV20-1 and TRBJ2-1 were favored in newly diagnosed disease. Peripheral blood alone was examined, since thyroid tissue, which constituted the primary lesion, could not be accessed. Sequencing and analysis were restricted to the TCR beta chain. The authors noted that the small sample size was a limitation that may lower accuracy.

V was cut back by 4 bases and J by 4 bases, leaving a gap of 9 bases between them. The germline V gene provides CDR1 KGHDR and CDR2 SFDVKD. There are 14 amino acids in the CDR3, from cysteine to phenylalanine inclusive. This entry keeps only the CDR3 DNA: 42 bases, framed from base 1. Recombination linked TRBV24-1 to TRBJ2-2; a tentative D match to TRBD2 spans 6 bases. The sample was peripheral blood mononuclear cells (PBMCs), taken when the disease was refractory, from a patient treated with antithyroid drugs. This receptor was taken from a female donor with Graves disease. The CDR3 region: CATSEAGGTGELFF. The DNA sequence is TGTGCCACCAGTGAAGCCGGGGGCACCGGGGAGCTGTTTTTT.